A selection of T cell receptor beta chains follows, all from one sample in a study of cytomegalovirus exposure and HLA in healthy donors. Sequencing used immunoSEQ multiplex PCR; TCRdb keeps in-frame clones, though not all of them. The sample consists of roughly 180,000 clones, 77% of them appearing once. Sequenced material: PBMCs. The receptors here all came from a woman younger than 45 in good health and CMV-seropositive. Both conserved end residues are part of each CDR3. The D gene is left open where the match is weak. A clone size is listed for some rows: how often the clone was seen (once, few, many), or a class if it is expanded.

V	J	length	size	D	CDR3	DNA
TRBV13	TRBJ1-2	16	.	TRBD1	CASSLLMGQGNYGYTF	TGTGCCAGCAGCTTATTGATGGGACAGGGGAACTATGGCTACACCTTC
TRBV4-2	TRBJ2-6	16	.	.	CASSQVTGAGANVLTF	TGTGCCAGCAGCCAAGTTACGGGTGCCGGGGCCAACGTCCTGACTTTC
TRBV5-1	TRBJ2-7	15	.	TRBD1	CASSFWTGRAYEQYF	TGCGCCAGCAGCTTCTGGACAGGAAGGGCCTACGAGCAGTACTTC
TRBV6-1	TRBJ1-4	13	.	.	CASSVPVQVKLFF	TGTGCCAGCAGTGTCCCAGTACAAGTGAAACTGTTTTTT
TRBV7-9	TRBJ2-1	14	.	.	CASSRGMEINEQFF	TGTGCCAGCAGCAGGGGGATGGAAATCAATGAGCAGTTCTTC
TRBV30	TRBJ1-3	13	.	.	CAWRHSSGNTIYF	TGTGCCTGGAGGCACAGCTCTGGAAACACCATATATTTT
TRBV5-1	TRBJ2-7	14	.	.	CASSLGRSSYEQYF	TGCGCCAGCAGCTTGGGCAGGTCTTCCTACGAGCAGTACTTC
TRBV4-1	TRBJ1-2	15	.	.	CASSQAAQGFEGYTF	TGCGCCAGCAGCCAAGCGGCGCAGGGTTTCGAGGGCTACACCTTC
TRBV4-1	TRBJ2-7	16	.	.	CASSQDPGAVGYEQYF	TGCGCCAGCAGCCAAGATCCAGGGGCGGTCGGGTACGAGCAGTACTTC
TRBV28	TRBJ1-2	11	.	.	CASSTSRGYTF	TGTGCCAGCAGTACTAGCAGAGGCTACACCTTC
TRBV29-1	TRBJ1-2	14	.	TRBD1	CSVEGGGTAYGYTF	TGCAGCGTTGAAGGAGGTGGGACAGCTTATGGCTACACCTTC
TRBV5-1	TRBJ2-3	18	.	.	CASSLAARDTTSTDTQYF	TGCGCCAGCAGCTTGGCCGCCCGGGACACCACTAGCACAGATACGCAGTATTTT
TRBV25-1	TRBJ2-5	15	.	.	CASSGTGEPQETQYF	TGTGCCAGCAGTGGTACAGGAGAGCCCCAAGAGACCCAGTACTTC
TRBV6-6	TRBJ1-1	14	few	.	CASSYVERNTEAFF	TGTGCCAGCAGTTACGTGGAGAGGAACACTGAAGCTTTCTTT
TRBV9	TRBJ2-1	15	.	TRBD1	CASSVDGQGANEQFF	TGTGCCAGCAGCGTAGACGGACAGGGGGCCAATGAGCAGTTCTTC
TRBV5-1	TRBJ2-3	16	once	TRBD2	CASSFTSGRGADTQYF	TGCGCCAGCAGCTTTACTAGCGGGAGGGGCGCAGATACGCAGTATTTT
TRBV19	TRBJ2-1	17	.	.	CASSILAGQGILSEQFF	TGTGCCAGTAGTATATTGGCCGGGCAGGGGATCTTAAGTGAGCAGTTCTTC
TRBV19	TRBJ1-3	15	.	TRBD1	CASQGDRGQGNTIYF	TGTGCCAGTCAAGGGGACAGGGGCCAGGGGAACACCATATATTTT
TRBV11-2	TRBJ2-5	13	few	.	CASSQEGVETQYF	TGTGCCAGCAGCCAAGAAGGAGTGGAGACCCAGTACTTC
TRBV10-3	TRBJ1-1	13	.	.	CAISESIRGEAFF	TGTGCCATCAGTGAGTCGATCAGAGGTGAAGCTTTCTTT
TRBV19	TRBJ1-2	15	.	.	CASSMKTDTNYGYTF	TGTGCCAGTAGTATGAAGACAGACACTAACTATGGCTACACCTTC
TRBV2	TRBJ1-4	14	few	TRBD1	CASFPRDRDGKLFF	TGTGCCAGCTTCCCCCGGGACAGGGACGGAAAACTGTTTTTT
TRBV11-3	TRBJ2-6	14	.	.	CASSLRAGKYVLTF	TGTGCCAGCAGCTTACGGGCAGGGAAGTACGTCCTGACTTTC
TRBV2	TRBJ2-7	12	once	TRBD1	CASSAQGDEQYF	TGTGCCAGCAGTGCCCAGGGGGACGAGCAGTACTTC
TRBV6-1	TRBJ2-7	15	.	.	CASRERTVGPYEQYF	TGTGCCAGCAGGGAGAGGACAGTCGGTCCCTACGAGCAGTACTTC
TRBV5-1	TRBJ1-2	14	few	TRBD1	CASSSGTGETSYTF	TGCGCCAGCAGCTCGGGGACAGGGGAGACTAGCTACACCTTC